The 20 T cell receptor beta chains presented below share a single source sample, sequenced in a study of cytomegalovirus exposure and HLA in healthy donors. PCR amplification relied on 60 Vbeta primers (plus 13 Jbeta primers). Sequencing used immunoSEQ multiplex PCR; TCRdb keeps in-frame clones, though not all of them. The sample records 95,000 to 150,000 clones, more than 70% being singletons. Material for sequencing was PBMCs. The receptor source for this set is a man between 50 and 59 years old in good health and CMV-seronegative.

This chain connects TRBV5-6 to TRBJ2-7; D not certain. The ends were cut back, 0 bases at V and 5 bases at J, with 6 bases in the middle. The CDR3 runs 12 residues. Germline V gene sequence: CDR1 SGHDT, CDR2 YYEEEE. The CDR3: CASSLGRNEQYF. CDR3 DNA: TGTGCCAGCAGCTTGGGCAGGAACGAGCAGTACTTC.

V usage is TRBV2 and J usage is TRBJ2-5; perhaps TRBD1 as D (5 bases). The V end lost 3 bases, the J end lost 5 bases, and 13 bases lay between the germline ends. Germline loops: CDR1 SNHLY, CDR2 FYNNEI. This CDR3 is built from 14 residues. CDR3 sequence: CASSEGQSVETQYF. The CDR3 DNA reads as TGTGCCAGCAGTGAGGGGCAGTCGGTGGAGACCCAGTACTTC.

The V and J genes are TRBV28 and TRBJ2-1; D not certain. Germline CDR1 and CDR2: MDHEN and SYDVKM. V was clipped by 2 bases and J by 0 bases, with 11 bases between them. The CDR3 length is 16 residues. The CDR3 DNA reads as TGTGCCAGCAGTTTAGGCAAAACCAGCTCCTACAATGAGCAGTTCTTC. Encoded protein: CASSLGKTSSYNEQFF.

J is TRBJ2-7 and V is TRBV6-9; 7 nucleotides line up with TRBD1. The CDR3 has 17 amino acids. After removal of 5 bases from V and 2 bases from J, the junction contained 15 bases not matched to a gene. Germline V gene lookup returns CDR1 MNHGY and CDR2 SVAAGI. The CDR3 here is CASSPHGQELSPYEQYF. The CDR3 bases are TGTGCCAGCAGTCCACATGGACAGGAGCTGTCCCCCTACGAGCAGTACTTC.

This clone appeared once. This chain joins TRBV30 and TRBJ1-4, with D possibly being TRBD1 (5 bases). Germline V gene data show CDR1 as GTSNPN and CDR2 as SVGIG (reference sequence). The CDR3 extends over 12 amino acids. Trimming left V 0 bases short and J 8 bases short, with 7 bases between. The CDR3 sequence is CAWSVGGEKLFF. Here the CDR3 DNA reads TGTGCCTGGAGTGTCGGGGGGGAAAAACTGTTTTTT.

The CDR3 DNA sequence: TGTGCCAGCAGCTTAGGCCAGGGAGGAGATGGCAATCAGCCCCAGCATTTT. Translating it yields CASSLGQGGDGNQPQHF. V gene TRBV7-9 combines with J gene TRBJ1-5, with D perhaps matching TRBD1 (5 bases). The CDR3 contains 17 residues. With 1 base removed from V and 2 bases from J, the gap between germline ends came to 15 bases. Germline V CDR1 and CDR2: SEHNR, FQNEAQ (reference sequence).

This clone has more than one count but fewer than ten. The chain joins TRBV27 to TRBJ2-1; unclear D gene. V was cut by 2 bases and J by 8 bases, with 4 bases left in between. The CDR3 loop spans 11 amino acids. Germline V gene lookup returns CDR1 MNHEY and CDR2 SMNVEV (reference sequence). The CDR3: CASSLRDEQFF. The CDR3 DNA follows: TGTGCCAGCAGTTTACGGGATGAGCAGTTCTTC.

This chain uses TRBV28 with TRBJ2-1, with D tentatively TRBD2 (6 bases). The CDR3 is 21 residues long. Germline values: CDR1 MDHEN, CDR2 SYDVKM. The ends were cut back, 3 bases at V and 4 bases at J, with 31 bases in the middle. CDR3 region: CASSFSQERQIFSSDYNEQFF. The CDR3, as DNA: TGTGCCAGCAGTTTCTCGCAAGAGAGACAGATTTTCTCTAGCGATTACAATGAGCAGTTCTTC.

CDR3 nucleotide sequence: TGCGCCAGCAGCCAAGCCGGGACACTTTTTAAAAAACTGTTTTTT. Its protein product is CASSQAGTLFKKLFF. The chain couples TRBV4-3 to TRBJ1-4, with D perhaps matching TRBD1 (6 bases). The germline CDR1 and CDR2 sequences are LGHNA and YSLEER. V lost 1 base to trimming and J lost 9 bases, with 15 bases between them. The CDR3 covers 15 residues.

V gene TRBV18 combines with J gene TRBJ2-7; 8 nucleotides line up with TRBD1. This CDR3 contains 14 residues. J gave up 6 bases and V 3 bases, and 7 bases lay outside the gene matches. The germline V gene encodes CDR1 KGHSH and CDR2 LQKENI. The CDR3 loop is CASSPVAGGSEQYF. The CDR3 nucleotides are TGTGCCAGCTCACCCGTGGCAGGGGGCTCCGAGCAGTACTTC.

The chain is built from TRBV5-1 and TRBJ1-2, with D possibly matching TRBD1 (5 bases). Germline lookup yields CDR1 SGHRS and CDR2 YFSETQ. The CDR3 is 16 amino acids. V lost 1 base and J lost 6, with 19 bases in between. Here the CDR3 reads CASSLLNLVGEDGYTF. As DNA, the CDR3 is TGCGCCAGCAGCTTGTTGAATCTCGTGGGGGAGGATGGCTACACCTTC.

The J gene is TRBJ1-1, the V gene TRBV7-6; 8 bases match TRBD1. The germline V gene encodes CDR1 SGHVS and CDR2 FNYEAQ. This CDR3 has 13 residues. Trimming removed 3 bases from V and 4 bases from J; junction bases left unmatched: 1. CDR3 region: CASSFGQGTEAFF. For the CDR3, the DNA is TGTGCCAGCAGCTTCGGACAGGGCACTGAAGCTTTCTTT.

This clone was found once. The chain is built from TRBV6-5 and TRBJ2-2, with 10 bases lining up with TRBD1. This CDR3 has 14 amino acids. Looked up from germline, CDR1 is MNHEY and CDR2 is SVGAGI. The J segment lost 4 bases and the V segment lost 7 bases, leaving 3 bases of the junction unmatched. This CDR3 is CASKRTGGTGELFF. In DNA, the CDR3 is TGTGCCAGCAAAAGGACAGGGGGCACCGGGGAGCTGTTTTTT.

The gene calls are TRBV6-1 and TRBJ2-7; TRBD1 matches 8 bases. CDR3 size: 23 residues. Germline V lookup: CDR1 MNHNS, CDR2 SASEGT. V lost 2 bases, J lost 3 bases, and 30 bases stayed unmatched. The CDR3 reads CASSERRGRGRPLSRVSYYEQYF. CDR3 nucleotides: TGTGCCAGCAGTGAACGAAGGGGCAGGGGGCGTCCTCTTTCCCGGGTTTCCTACTACGAGCAGTACTTC.

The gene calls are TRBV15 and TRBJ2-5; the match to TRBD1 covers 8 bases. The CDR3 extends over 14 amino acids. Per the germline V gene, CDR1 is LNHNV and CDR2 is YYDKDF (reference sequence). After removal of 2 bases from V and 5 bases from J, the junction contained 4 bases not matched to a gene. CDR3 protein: CATSRQGAQETQYF. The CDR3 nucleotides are TGTGCCACCAGCAGACAGGGGGCGCAGGAGACCCAGTACTTC.

CDR3 in amino acids: CSVGGLYEQYF. The CDR3 DNA sequence: TGCAGCGTTGGCGGATTGTACGAGCAGTACTTC. The V and J genes are TRBV29-1 and TRBJ2-7; D is unclear. Deletions cut 4 bases from V and 4 bases from J, with 8 bases between. The germline V gene encodes CDR1 SQVTM and CDR2 ANQGSEA. The CDR3 covers 11 residues.

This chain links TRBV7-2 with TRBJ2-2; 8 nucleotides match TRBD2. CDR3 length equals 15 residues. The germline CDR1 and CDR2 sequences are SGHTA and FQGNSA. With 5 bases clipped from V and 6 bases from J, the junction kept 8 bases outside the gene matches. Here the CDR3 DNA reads TGTGCCAGCAGCGGCCGACTAGCGCGGTCCGGGGAGCTGTTTTTT. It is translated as CASSGRLARSGELFF.

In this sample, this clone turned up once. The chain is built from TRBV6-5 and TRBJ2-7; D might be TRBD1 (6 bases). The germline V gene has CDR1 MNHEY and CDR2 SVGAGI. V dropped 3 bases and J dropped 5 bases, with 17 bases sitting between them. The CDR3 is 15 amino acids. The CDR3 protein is CASSYNWGRRDEQYF. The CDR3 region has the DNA TGTGCCAGCAGTTATAACTGGGGGCGCCGAGACGAGCAGTACTTC.

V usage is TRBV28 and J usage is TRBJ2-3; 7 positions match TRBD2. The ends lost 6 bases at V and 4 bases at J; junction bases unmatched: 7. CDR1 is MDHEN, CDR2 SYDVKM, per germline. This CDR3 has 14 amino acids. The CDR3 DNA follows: TGTGCCAGCAGGGGAGGGTGGCTGGCAGATACGCAGTATTTT. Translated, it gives CASRGGWLADTQYF.

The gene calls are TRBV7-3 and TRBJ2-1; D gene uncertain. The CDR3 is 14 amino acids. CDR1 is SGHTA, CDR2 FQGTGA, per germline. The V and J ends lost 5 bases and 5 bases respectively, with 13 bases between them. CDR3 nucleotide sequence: TGTGCCAGCAGCCCCTCCCGAACACACAATGAGCAGTTCTTC. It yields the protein CASSPSRTHNEQFF.